The T cell receptor beta chain under discussion was sequenced for a study of shared clonotypes between healthy human individuals. Study observations and caveats: What limited the represented genetic and exposure-history diversity was the small number of donors.

Unsorted samples drew genomic DNA from about 90 million PBMCs. Unsorted PBMC DNA went through sequencing on ten immunoSEQ deep assay plates. Methods used by the authors: In the immunoSEQ data, sequences were junction-only and lacked quality scores, so filtering differed. Measured with immunoSEQ multiplex PCR; TCRdb has only the in-frame clones, and not every one. The V and J calls and clone size are taken from that table; D and trimming were inferred from the DNA. Here the sample spans roughly 510,000 clones, approximately 79% being singletons. Between the trimmed V and J ends, which lost 3 bases and 0 bases, there was a span of 12 bases. CDR1 and CDR2 (germline): SNHLY, FYNNEI. This CDR3 is built from 16 residues. Remarks on this clone: Its antigen is unidentified.

Input material: PBMCs. The receptor's source is a woman in her forties in good health. Some clones in this sample may be carry-over from other donors' samples. The chain recombines TRBV2 with TRBJ2-1; D perhaps matches TRBD2 (6 bases). The CDR3 DNA reads TGTGCCAGCAGTGATGGGACTGGAGGCTCCTACAATGAGCAGTTCTTC. It specifies CASSDGTGGSYNEQFF.